This T cell receptor beta chain was captured by sequencing in a study of T cell changes during pregnancy in multiple sclerosis. This clone was seen only a few times. Here immunoSEQ multiplex PCR was the method, and the copy in TCRdb shows in-frame clones only, minus some. The sample records 100,000 or so clones, around 90% being singletons. V shed 3 bases, J shed 4 bases, and the junction held 6 bases outside the gene matches. The V gene's germline CDR1 is SGHTA and CDR2 FQGNSA. The CDR3 length is 15 residues. The clonotype originates from a female donor with multiple sclerosis, enrolled in a pregnancy study. The chain combines TRBV7-2 with TRBJ2-3; 8 bases are shared with TRBD2. The source was peripheral blood, collected in the second trimester of pregnancy. The CDR3 sequence: CASSLRGVVADTQYF. CDR3 nucleotide sequence: TGTGCCAGCAGCTTGCGGGGGGTGGTCGCAGATACGCAGTATTTT.